These T cell receptor beta chains were read from a single sample in a study of cytomegalovirus exposure and HLA in healthy donors. TCRdb's table, derived via immunoSEQ multiplex PCR, lists solely in-frame clones and lacks some. The sample records roughly 90,000 clones, around four fifths being singletons. The specimen sequenced was PBMCs. Source of these receptors: a man between 25 and 39 years old in good health and CMV-seronegative. Each CDR3 is given with its conserved first and last residue. The D gene is left open where the match is weak. For some rows the clone size is stated as once, few or many, or as a class when expanded; others skip it.

v_gene	abundance	j_gene	d_gene	CDR3nt	CDR3aa
TRBV28	-	TRBJ1-2	-	TGTGCCAGCAGCCCCTCCTTCTATGGCTACACCTTC	CASSPSFYGYTF
TRBV9	few	TRBJ2-2	TRBD2	TGTGCCAGCAGCGTACTGGGGGGGGGAAGCGGGGAGCTGTTTTTT	CASSVLGGGSGELFF
TRBV6-5	few	TRBJ2-1	-	TGTGCCAGCGCTAGCGAGTACAATGAGCAGTTCTTC	CASASEYNEQFF
TRBV7-8	-	TRBJ1-5	-	TGTGCCAGCAGCTCTGCGGGGAATAGCAATCAGCCCCAGCATTTT	CASSSAGNSNQPQHF
TRBV6-5	-	TRBJ1-1	-	TGTGCCAGCAGTCAGGGCGGCGCTGAAGCTTTCTTT	CASSQGGAEAFF
TRBV28	-	TRBJ2-5	TRBD2	TGTGCCAGCAGTTTATTGGCTAGCGGGGGGAGGAGAGAGACCCAGTACTTC	CASSLLASGGRRETQYF
TRBV6-6	-	TRBJ1-1	-	TGTGCCAGCAGTCGGACAGAAGGGGCTGAAGCTTTCTTT	CASSRTEGAEAFF
TRBV6-5	-	TRBJ1-1	-	TGTGCCAGCACGGACACGATGAACACTGAAGCTTTCTTT	CASTDTMNTEAFF
TRBV7-9	-	TRBJ1-4	-	TGTGCCAGCAGCCTTAATGAAAAACTGTTTTTT	CASSLNEKLFF
TRBV5-4	-	TRBJ2-3	-	TGTGCCAGCAGCTTGGTCTCAGGGCGCACAGATACGCAGTATTTT	CASSLVSGRTDTQYF
TRBV9	-	TRBJ2-1	TRBD1	TGTGCCAGCAGCTTAAACCGGGACAGGGAAGAGAATGAGCAGTTCTTC	CASSLNRDREENEQFF
TRBV6-5	-	TRBJ1-4	-	TGTGCCAGCAGAGCGACAGGAGGTAATGAAAAACTGTTTTTT	CASRATGGNEKLFF
TRBV7-6	-	TRBJ2-2	TRBD2	TGTGCCAGCAGCTTAACTAGCGTCGAGCTGTTTTTT	CASSLTSVELFF
TRBV27	once	TRBJ2-1	-	TGTGCCAGCAGTTCCCCTCCTAGGGACACCGACAATGAGCAGTTCTTC	CASSSPPRDTDNEQFF
TRBV7-7	-	TRBJ2-1	-	TGTGCCGTACGCAAAGGGAGCAATGAGCAGTTCTTC	CAVRKGSNEQFF
TRBV4-1	-	TRBJ2-7	-	TGCGCCAGCAGCCAAGTCAGGGGAGAGCAGTACTTC	CASSQVRGEQYF
TRBV29-1	-	TRBJ2-7	-	TGCAGCGTTGATCCGCCCTGGAGGGGGCTAGGGTACGAGCAGTACTTC	CSVDPPWRGLGYEQYF
TRBV18	-	TRBJ2-5	-	TGTGCCAGCTCACCTAAGAACAGGGATGGGGAGACCCAGTACTTC	CASSPKNRDGETQYF
TRBV7-3	-	TRBJ2-6	-	TGTGCCAGCAGCGCCGACAGCCTTGGGGCCAACGTCCTGACTTTC	CASSADSLGANVLTF
TRBV5-1	-	TRBJ2-7	TRBD1	TGCGCCAGCAGCTTAGCACAGGGGCACTCCTACGAGCAGTACTTC	CASSLAQGHSYEQYF
TRBV6-6	-	TRBJ2-7	TRBD1	TGTGCCAGCAGACCTTCTCGCGGGACAGGGGAGAGCGAGCAGTACTTC	CASRPSRGTGESEQYF
TRBV7-3	-	TRBJ2-3	-	TGTGCCAGCAGCCCCCTCGGCACAGATACGCAGTATTTT	CASSPLGTDTQYF
TRBV19	-	TRBJ1-4	-	TGTGCCAGTAGTACGGGACAAACAACTAATGAAAAACTGTTTTTT	CASSTGQTTNEKLFF
TRBV5-4	-	TRBJ2-7	-	TGTGCCAGCAGCTTGGGAAGGGAGAACGAGCAGTACTTC	CASSLGRENEQYF